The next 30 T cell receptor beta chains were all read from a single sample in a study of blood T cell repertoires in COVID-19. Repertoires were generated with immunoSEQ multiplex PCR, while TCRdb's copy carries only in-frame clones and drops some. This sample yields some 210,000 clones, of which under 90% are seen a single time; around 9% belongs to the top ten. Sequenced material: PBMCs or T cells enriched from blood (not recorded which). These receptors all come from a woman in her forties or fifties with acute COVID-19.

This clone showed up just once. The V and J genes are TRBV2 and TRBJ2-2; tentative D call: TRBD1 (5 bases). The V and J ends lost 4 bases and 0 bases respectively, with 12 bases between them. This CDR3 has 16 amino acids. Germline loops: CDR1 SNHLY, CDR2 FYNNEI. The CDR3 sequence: CASSAQGLTNTGELFF. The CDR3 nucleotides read TGTGCCAGCAGTGCTCAGGGCCTCACGAACACCGGGGAGCTGTTTTTT. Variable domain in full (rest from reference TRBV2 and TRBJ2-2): EPEVTQTPSHQVTQMGQEVILRCVPISNHLYFYWYRQILGQKVEFLVSFYNNEISEKSEIFDDQFSVERPDGSNFTLKIRSTKLEDSAMYFCASSAQGLTNTGELFFGEGSRLTVL.

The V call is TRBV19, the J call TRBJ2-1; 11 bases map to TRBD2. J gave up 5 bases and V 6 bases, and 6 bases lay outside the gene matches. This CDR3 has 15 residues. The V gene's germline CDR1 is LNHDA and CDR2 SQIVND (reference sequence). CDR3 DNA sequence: TGTGCCAGTAGGACCGGGACTAGCGGTAACAATGAGCAGTTCTTC. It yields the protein CASRTGTSGNNEQFF.

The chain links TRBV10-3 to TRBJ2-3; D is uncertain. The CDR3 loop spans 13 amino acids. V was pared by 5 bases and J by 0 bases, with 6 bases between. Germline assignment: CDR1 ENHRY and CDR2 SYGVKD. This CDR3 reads CAISSLSTDTQYF. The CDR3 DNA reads TGTGCCATCAGTTCTCTGAGCACAGATACGCAGTATTTT.

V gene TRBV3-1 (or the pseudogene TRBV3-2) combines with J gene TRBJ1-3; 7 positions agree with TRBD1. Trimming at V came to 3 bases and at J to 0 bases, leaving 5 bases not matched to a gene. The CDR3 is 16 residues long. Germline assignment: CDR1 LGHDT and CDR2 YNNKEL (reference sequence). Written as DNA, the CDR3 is TGTGCCAGCAGCCATGCGGACAGGATCTCTGGAAACACCATATATTTT. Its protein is CASSHADRISGNTIYF.

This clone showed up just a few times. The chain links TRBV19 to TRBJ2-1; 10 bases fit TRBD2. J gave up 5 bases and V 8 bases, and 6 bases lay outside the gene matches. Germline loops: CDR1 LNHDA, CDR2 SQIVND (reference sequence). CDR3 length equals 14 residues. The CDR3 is CASGWTSGNNEQFF. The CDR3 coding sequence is TGTGCCAGTGGGTGGACTAGCGGAAACAATGAGCAGTTCTTC.

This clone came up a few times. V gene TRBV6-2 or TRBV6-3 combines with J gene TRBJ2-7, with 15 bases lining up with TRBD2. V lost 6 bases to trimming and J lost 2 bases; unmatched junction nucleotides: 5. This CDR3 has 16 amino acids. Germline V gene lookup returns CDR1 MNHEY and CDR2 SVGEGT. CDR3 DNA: TGTGCCAGCAGCACGGGACTAGCGGGGGGTACCTACGAGCAGTACTTC. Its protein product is CASSTGLAGGTYEQYF.

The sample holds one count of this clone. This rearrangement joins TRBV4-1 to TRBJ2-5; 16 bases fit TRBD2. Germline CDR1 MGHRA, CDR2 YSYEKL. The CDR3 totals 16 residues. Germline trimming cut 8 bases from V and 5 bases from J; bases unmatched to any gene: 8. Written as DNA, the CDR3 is TGCGCCAGCTCCCCTATGGGACTAGCGGGAGGGGAGACCCAGTACTTC. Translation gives CASSPMGLAGGETQYF.

This chain's CDR3 is CASSLAGGNTGELFF. CDR3 in DNA: TGTGCCAGCAGCTTAGCCGGGGGTAACACCGGGGAGCTGTTTTTT. The V gene is TRBV7-3, the J gene TRBJ2-2; D is possibly TRBD2 (6 bases). The V gene's germline CDR1 is SGHTA and CDR2 FQGTGA. Trimming took off 2 bases at V and 2 bases at J, with 9 bases between the two ends. The CDR3 is 15 residues long.

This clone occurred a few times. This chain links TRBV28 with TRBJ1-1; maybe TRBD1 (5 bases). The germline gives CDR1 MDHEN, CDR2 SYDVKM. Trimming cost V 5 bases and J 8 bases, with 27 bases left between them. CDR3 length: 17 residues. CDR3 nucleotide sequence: TGTGCCAGCAGTAGTCTCCAGTTTTGGGGCAGGATTGGGGAAGCTTTCTTT. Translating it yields CASSSLQFWGRIGEAFF.

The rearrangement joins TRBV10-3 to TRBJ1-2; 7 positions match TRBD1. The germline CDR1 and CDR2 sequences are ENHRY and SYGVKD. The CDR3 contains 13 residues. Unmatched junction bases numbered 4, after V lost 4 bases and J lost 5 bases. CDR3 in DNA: TGTGCCATCAGTGCCGGGACAGAGTATGGCTACACCTTC. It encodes CAISAGTEYGYTF.

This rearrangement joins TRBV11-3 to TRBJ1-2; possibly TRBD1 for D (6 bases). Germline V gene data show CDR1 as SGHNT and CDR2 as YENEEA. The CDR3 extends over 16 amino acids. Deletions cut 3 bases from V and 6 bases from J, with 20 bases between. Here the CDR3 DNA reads TGTGCCAGCAGCTTGGGTTTTGCGGGGGGCGCGGATGGCTACACCTTC. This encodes CASSLGFAGGADGYTF. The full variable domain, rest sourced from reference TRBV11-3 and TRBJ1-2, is EAGVVQSPRYKIIEKKQPVAFWCNPISGHNTLYWYLQNLGQGPELLIRYENEEAVDDSQLPKDRFSAERLKGVDSTLKIQPAELGDSAVYLCASSLGFAGGADGYTFGSGTRLTVV.

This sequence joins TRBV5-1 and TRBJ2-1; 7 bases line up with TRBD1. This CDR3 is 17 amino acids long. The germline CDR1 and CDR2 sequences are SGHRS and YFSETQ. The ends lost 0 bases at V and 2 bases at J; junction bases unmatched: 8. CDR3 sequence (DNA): TGCGCCAGCAGCTTGGCGCCTTCGGGACAGACCTACAATGAGCAGTTCTTC. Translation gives CASSLAPSGQTYNEQFF.

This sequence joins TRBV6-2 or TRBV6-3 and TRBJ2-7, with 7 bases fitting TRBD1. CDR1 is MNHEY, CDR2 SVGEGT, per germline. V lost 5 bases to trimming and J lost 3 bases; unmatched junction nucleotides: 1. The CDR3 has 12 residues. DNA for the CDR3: TGTGCCAGCAGTCGGGACAGCTACGAGCAGTACTTC. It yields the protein CASSRDSYEQYF.

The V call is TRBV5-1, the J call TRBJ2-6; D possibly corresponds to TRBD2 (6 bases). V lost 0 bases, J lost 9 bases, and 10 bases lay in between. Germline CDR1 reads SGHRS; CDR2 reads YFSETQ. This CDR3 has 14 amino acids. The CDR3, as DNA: TGCGCCAGCAGCTTGGGGGACTGGGTCAACGTCCTGACTTTC. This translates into CASSLGDWVNVLTF.

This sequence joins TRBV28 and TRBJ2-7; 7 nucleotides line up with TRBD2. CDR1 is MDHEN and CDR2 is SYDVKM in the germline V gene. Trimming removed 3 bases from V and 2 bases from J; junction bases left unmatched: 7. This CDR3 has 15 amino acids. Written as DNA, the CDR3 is TGTGCCAGCAGTTTGAGGGCTAGCGGTACCTACGAGCAGTACTTC. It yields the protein CASSLRASGTYEQYF.

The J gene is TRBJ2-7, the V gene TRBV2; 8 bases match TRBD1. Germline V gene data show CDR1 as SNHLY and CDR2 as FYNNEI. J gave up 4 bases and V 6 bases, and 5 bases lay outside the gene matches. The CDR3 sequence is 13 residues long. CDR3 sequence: CASSGQGGYEQYF. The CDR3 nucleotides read TGTGCCAGCAGCGGACAGGGTGGGTACGAGCAGTACTTC.

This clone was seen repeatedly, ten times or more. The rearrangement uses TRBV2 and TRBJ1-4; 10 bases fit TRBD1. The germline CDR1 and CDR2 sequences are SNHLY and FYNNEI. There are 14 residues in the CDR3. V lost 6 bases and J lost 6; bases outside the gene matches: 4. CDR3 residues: CASRMTGGYEKLFF. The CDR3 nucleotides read TGTGCCAGCAGAATGACAGGGGGCTATGAAAAACTGTTTTTT.

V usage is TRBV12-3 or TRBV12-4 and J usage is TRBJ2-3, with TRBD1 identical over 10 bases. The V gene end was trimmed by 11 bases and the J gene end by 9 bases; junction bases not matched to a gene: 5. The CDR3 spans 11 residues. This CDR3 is CAAGTGETQYF. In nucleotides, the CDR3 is TGTGCCGCGGGGACAGGGGAAACGCAGTATTTT.

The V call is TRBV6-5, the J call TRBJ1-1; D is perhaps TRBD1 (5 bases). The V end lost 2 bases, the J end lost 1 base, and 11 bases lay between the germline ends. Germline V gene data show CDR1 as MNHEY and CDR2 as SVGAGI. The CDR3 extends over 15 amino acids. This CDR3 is CASSYRRDGNTEAFF. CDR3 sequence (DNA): TGTGCCAGCAGTTACCGGAGGGACGGGAACACTGAAGCTTTCTTT.

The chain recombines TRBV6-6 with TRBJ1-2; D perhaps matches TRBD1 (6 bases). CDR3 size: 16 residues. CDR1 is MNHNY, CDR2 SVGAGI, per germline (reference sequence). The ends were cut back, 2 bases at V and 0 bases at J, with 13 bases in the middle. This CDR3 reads CASSYARTAANYGYTF. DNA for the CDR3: TGTGCCAGCAGTTACGCCCGGACAGCTGCTAACTATGGCTACACCTTC.

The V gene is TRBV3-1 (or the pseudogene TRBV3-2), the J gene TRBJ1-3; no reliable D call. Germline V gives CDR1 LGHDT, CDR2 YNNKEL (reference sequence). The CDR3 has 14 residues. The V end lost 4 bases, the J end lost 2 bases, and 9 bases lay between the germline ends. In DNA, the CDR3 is TGTGCCAGCAGCCGGACTGAAACTGGAAACACCATATATTTT. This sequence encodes CASSRTETGNTIYF.

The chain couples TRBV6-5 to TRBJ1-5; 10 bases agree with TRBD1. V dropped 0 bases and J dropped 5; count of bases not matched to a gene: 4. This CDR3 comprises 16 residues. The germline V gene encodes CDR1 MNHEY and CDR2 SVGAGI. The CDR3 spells CASSYSGTGVHQPQHF. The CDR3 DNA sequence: TGTGCCAGCAGTTACTCCGGGACAGGGGTTCATCAGCCCCAGCATTTT.

CDR3 loop: CSANRGMGEQYF. The CDR3 DNA is TGCAGCGCCAACAGGGGAATGGGCGAGCAGTACTTC. The rearrangement links TRBV29-1 to TRBJ2-7, with 7 bases that match TRBD1. The length of the CDR3 is 12 residues. Germline CDR1 SQVTM, CDR2 ANQGSEA. The V segment lost 7 bases and the J segment 6 bases; nucleotides outside the gene matches: 9.

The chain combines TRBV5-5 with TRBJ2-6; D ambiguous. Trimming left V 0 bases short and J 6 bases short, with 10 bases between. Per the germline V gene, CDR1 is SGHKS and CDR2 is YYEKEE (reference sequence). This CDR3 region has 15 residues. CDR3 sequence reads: CASSLAELEANVLTF. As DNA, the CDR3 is TGTGCCAGCAGCTTGGCCGAATTAGAGGCCAACGTCCTGACTTTC.

The DNA for the CDR3 is TGTGCCAGCAGTGAAAGGCGTAGCGGGAGTCCAAGTGAGCAGTTCTTC. Its protein product is CASSERRSGSPSEQFF. The chain uses TRBV2 and TRBJ2-1; TRBD2 aligns across 9 bases. The V and J ends lost 2 bases and 9 bases, in that order; junction bases with no gene match: 11. The CDR3 extends over 16 amino acids. Germline CDR1 SNHLY, CDR2 FYNNEI.

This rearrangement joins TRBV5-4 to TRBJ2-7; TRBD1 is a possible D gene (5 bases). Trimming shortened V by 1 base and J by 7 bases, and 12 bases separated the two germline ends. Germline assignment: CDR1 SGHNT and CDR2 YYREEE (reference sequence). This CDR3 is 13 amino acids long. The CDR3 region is CASSLQTVGEQYF. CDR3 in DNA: TGTGCCAGCAGCTTGCAGACAGTCGGGGAGCAGTACTTC.

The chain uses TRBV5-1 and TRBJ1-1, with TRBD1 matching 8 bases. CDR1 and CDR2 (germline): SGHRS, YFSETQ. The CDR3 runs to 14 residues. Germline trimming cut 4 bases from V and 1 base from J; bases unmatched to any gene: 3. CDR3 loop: CASSATGENTEAFF. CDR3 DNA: TGCGCCAGCAGCGCGACAGGGGAGAACACTGAAGCTTTCTTT. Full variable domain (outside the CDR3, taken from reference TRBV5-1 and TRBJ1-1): KAGVTQTPRYLIKTRGQQVTLSCSPISGHRSVSWYQQTPGQGLQFLFEYFSETQRNKGNFPGRFSGRQFSNSRSEMNVSTLELGDSALYLCASSATGENTEAFFGQGTRLTVV.

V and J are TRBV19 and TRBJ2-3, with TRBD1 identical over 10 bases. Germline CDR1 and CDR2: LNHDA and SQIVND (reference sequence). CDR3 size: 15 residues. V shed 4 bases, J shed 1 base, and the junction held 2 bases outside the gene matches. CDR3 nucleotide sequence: TGTGCCAGTAGTACGGACAGGGGGGGCACAGATACGCAGTATTTT. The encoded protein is CASSTDRGGTDTQYF.

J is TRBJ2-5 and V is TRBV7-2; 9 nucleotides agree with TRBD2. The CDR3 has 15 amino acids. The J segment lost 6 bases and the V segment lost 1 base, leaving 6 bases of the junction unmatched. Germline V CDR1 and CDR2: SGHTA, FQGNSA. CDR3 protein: CASSLGGGGAKTQYF. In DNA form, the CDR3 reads TGTGCCAGCAGCTTAGGGGGCGGGGGGGCGAAGACCCAGTACTTC.

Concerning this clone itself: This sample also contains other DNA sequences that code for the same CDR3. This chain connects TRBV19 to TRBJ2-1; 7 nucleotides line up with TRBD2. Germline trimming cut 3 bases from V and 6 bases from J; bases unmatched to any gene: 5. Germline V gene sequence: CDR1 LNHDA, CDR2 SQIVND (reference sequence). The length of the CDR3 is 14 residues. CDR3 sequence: CASSMSGTSNEQFF. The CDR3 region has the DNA TGTGCCAGTAGTATGAGCGGGACTTCCAATGAGCAGTTCTTC.